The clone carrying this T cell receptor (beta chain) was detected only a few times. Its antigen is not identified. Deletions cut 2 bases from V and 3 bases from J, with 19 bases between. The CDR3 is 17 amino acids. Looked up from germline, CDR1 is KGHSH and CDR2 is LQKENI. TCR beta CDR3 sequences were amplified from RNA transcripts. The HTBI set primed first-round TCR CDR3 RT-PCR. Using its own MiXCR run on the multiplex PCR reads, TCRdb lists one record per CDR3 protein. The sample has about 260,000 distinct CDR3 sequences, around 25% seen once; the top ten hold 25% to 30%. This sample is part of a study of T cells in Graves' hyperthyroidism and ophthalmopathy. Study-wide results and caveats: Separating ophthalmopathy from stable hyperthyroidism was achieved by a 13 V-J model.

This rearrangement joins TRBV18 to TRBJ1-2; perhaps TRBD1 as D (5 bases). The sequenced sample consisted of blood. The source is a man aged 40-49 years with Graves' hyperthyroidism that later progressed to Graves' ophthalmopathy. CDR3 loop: CASSPNSASGTDYGYTF. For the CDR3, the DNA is TGTGCCAGCTCACCAAATTCCGCCTCCGGGACGGACTATGGCTACACCTTC.